This T cell receptor beta chain stems from a study of T cell responses to AZD1222 COVID-19 vaccine. Study results and limitations: Repertoire collection took place solely once the T cell response had peaked. The donor cohort was predominantly white British with a female majority, and clonal diversity may have been underestimated. Seropositive status at baseline applied to only 6 or 7 AZD1222 recipients.

This clone was recorded a few times. Its antigen remains unidentified. The CDR3 runs 13 residues. Germline CDR1 LNHDA, CDR2 SQIVND (reference sequence). Trimming removed 5 bases from V and 5 bases from J, with 12 bases in between. TCRdb's table, derived via immunoSEQ multiplex PCR, lists solely in-frame clones and lacks some. Counted here are some 80,000 clones, about 87% occurring once; the ten biggest clones make up 10%. The TCR was taken from an adult who received the MenACWY meningococcal vaccine as a control. The specimen comprised peripheral blood, sampled 28 days after the second dose of the MenACWY control vaccine. The V call is TRBV19, the J call TRBJ1-1; tentatively, D is TRBD1 (5 bases). This chain's CDR3 is CASSLQGATEAFF. In DNA, the CDR3 is TGTGCCAGTAGTCTCCAGGGCGCGACTGAAGCTTTCTTT.